The entry below gives a single T cell receptor (beta chain) sequence along with its context. This clonotype was seen more than once but under ten times. The clone's antigen remains unknown. A read error may account for a junction end that differs from germline. CDR1 and CDR2 were assigned from the germline V gene as SQVTM and ANQGSEA. Measured from the cysteine to the phenylalanine, the CDR3 is 14 residues long. Of all the DNA, just the CDR3 is kept, 42 bases in frame from base 1. The donors were 40 or so Caucasian individuals from Russia, aged roughly 6 to 100 years, who were systemically healthy. Each donor gave 8.5 to 10 milliliters of peripheral blood, collected into EDTA-treated Vacutainer tubes. Ficoll-Paque density-gradient centrifugation was used to isolate PBMCs, with at least 6.5 million per sample. Total RNA, at least 5 micrograms per sample, was extracted from PBMCs with Trizol reagent. For every donor, flow cytometry on a PBMC aliquot measured the percentage of naive CD45RAhigh/CD27high T cells.

This record belongs to a study of blood T cells in healthy people across ages (dated by TCRdb to between 2015 and 2016). For the study in its entirety: In model experiments, roughly one uniquely barcoded TCR beta cDNA molecule per two T cells was captured by template switching. The study measured age-related changes in TCR beta repertoire diversity using deep sequencing normalized with unique cDNA molecular identifiers. Donors were grouped into four age groups: young (average 16 years), middle-aged (approximately 41), aged (over 55) and long-lived (roughly 80). To avoid experimental bias, donors of different ages were distributed randomly across sequencing lanes. Two additional independent replicas of 1 million unique cDNA reads from the same blood draw were analyzed for two donors (one aged 18 to 30 and one aged 80 or older).

The paper's findings and limits, for the study overall: The CMV infection status of donors was not known, potentially confounding age-related changes in expanded clonotypes. The long-lived group showed more naive CD4+ T cells, fewer expanded clones and increased TCR diversity than the aged group, suggesting age selection. Because profiling used bulk unsorted PBMCs, naive and antigen-experienced compartments could not be compared conclusively. Observed TCR beta diversity per million T cells fell roughly linearly with age, and a significant reduction was already apparent by age approximately 41. The percentage of naive T cells measured by flow cytometry correlated strongly with observed TCR beta diversity. Estimates of total diversity based on one million sequenced T cells were regarded as lower bounds and as underestimates.

The protocol used for the library was 5' RACE. A second roughly 6 to 12 cycle PCR used a sample-barcoded 5' primer and a J-beta primer mix. A template-switch 5' adaptor carrying 12 random nucleotides introduced a unique molecular identifier onto each TCR beta cDNA molecule. Each sample yielded at least 3 million CDR3-containing paired-end reads. All of the RNA was converted into first-strand cDNA using the Mint cDNA synthesis kit, with a TRBC-specific oligonucleotide serving as the primer. Following uracil-DNA glycosylase treatment, all cDNA underwent a first 18-cycle PCR with the universal primers M1SS and BC2_uni_R. The published analysis was carried out like this. Normalization of each sample was performed by random selection of 1 million high-quality reads, each carrying a distinct molecular identifier. Reads with shared molecular identifiers were discarded instead of being binned into consensus sequences. MiTCR, set to a Q25 quality threshold and the strictest error-elimination algorithm, was used for CDR3 identification, clonotype clustering and error correction. A nonparametric unseen species model using Euler transformation provided a lower-bound estimate of total TCR beta diversity. Using fastp at Q25 and MiXCR, TCRdb reprocessed the public reads and kept productive beta chains. When rows share a CDR3 protein, they turn into one entry using the most common DNA and genes. The V and J calls were determined by TCRdb, not by the authors. This sample lists around 1,900,000 distinct CDR3 sequences; about two fifths were detected once. Together, the top ten hold roughly 24% of the sample.

This receptor was obtained from a human donor in good health. The chain is encoded by TRBV29-1 joined to TRBJ1-1; the central 8 bases match TRBD1. What was sequenced was blood. The CDR3 protein: CSVQGAAENTEAFF. At the DNA level, the sequence is TGCAGCGTTCAGGGGGCTGCTGAGAACACTGAGGCTTTCTTT.